Here is one TCR beta chain with its context. Its target is not known. Treatment reported: oral pan-JAK inhibitor, 5-10 mg twice daily. The sample belongs to a study of CD8+ T cells in alopecia areata. The wider study: Tofacitinib continued for 6 to 18 months and was then withheld for 6 months.

Study outcomes and limitations: Lesional scalp, especially alopecia totalis/universalis, showed higher clonality than normal scalp.

Following RNA extraction, reverse transcription yielded cDNA that acted as the sequencing template. Sequenced by immunoSEQ multiplex PCR; TCRdb stores in-frame clones only, minus some. This sample carries 200,000 or so clones, around 43% of them seen once, and the ten largest clones take around 2.5%. Germline lookup yields CDR1 SGHTA and CDR2 FQGNSA. There are 12 residues in the CDR3. Trimming took 1 base from V and 5 from J, leaving 6 bases between them. The chain couples TRBV7-2 to TRBJ2-7; D ambiguous. Here the sequenced sample was CD4+ T cells sorted from blood, taken at approximately week 36, from a patient treated with tofacitinib. This TCR was recovered from a human donor with alopecia areata. CDR3 in DNA: TGTGCCAGCAGCTTAGTGTACCACGAGCAGTACTTC. Amino acids: CASSLVYHEQYF.